Below, 7 T cell receptor beta chains from the same sample are listed, as sequenced in a study of blood T cells in healthy people across ages. Combining a sample-barcoded 5' primer with a J-beta primer mix, a second PCR ran for roughly 7 to 12 cycles. Each CDR3 protein gets one entry after TCRdb re-called the 5' RACE reads with MiXCR. The sample contains fewer than 2,000,000 distinct CDR3 sequences, around 35% of which appear only once. Sequencing used blood. Receptor source: a woman between 25 and 40 years old in good health.

There are a few counts of this clonotype. V usage is TRBV7-9 and J usage is TRBJ2-4; TRBD1 might be the D (6 bases). This CDR3 spans 19 amino acids. CDR1 and CDR2 (germline): SEHNR, FQNEAQ (reference sequence). Trimming took 3 bases from V and 0 from J, leaving 21 bases between them. The CDR3 loop reads CASSFHNRETLLAKNIQYF. The CDR3 DNA reads as TGTGCCAGCAGCTTCCACAACAGGGAAACCCTACTAGCCAAAAACATTCAGTACTTC.

This clonotype was seen many times. The chain recombines TRBV27 with TRBJ2-5; 7 positions match TRBD2. The CDR3 contains 13 residues. The trim removed 5 bases at V and 2 bases at J, leaving 2 bases unmatched. Germline V gives CDR1 MNHEY, CDR2 SMNVEV (reference sequence). This chain's CDR3 is CASSRAGQETQYF. DNA of the CDR3: TGTGCCAGCAGTCGAGCGGGGCAAGAGACCCAGTACTTC.

The rearrangement joins TRBV9 to TRBJ2-3, with 9 nucleotides matching TRBD2. V shed 0 bases, J shed 4 bases, and the junction held 6 bases outside the gene matches. This CDR3 is 16 amino acids long. Germline values: CDR1 SGDLS, CDR2 YYNGEE. The CDR3 loop is CASSVGSSGTSDTQYF. In DNA, the CDR3 is TGTGCCAGCAGCGTAGGTTCTAGCGGGACATCAGATACGCAGTATTTT.

The chain joins TRBV9 to TRBJ2-3; a possible D gene is TRBD2 (5 bases). In germline, CDR1 is SGDLS, CDR2 YYNGEE. CDR3 length: 15 amino acids. V dropped 3 bases and J dropped 5 bases, with 16 bases sitting between them. In nucleotides, the CDR3 is TGTGCCAGCAGCGCGAGCGGCGCGAGAGGAGATACGCAGTATTTT. It translates to CASSASGARGDTQYF.

This clonotype was seen more than once but under ten times. The rearrangement uses TRBV9 and TRBJ2-1, with a weak D call TRBD2 (7 bases). CDR1 is SGDLS, CDR2 YYNGEE, per germline. This CDR3 comprises 15 residues. Trimming shortened V by 3 bases and J by 3 bases, and 13 bases separated the two germline ends. DNA for the CDR3: TGTGCCAGCAGCGAGGGGGGGCGGAACTACAATGAGCAGTTCTTC. Protein sequence: CASSEGGRNYNEQFF. The full variable domain, its missing parts supplied by reference TRBV9 and TRBJ2-1, is DSGVTQTPKHLITATGQRVTLRCSPRSGDLSVYWYQQSLDQGLQFLIQYYNGEERAKGNILERFSAQQFPDLHSELNLSSLELGDSALYFCASSEGGRNYNEQFFGPGTRLTVL.

This clonotype was recorded at least ten times. This chain joins TRBV28 and TRBJ2-2; no clear D. Per germline, CDR1 MDHEN and CDR2 SYDVKM. The CDR3 totals 14 residues. V was shortened by 6 bases and J by 1 base, with 9 bases between the two germline ends. The CDR3 DNA sequence: TGTGCCAGCAGACCAGACTTGAACACCGGGGAGCTGTTTTTT. Protein: CASRPDLNTGELFF.

DNA of the CDR3: TGCGCCAGCAGCTTTACCGGGACAGCAACCTATGGCTACACCTTC. Translating gives CASSFTGTATYGYTF. V gene TRBV5-1 combines with J gene TRBJ1-2, with 7 bases identical to TRBD1. Germline CDR1 is SGHRS and CDR2 is YFSETQ. J lost 4 bases, V lost 2 bases, and 8 bases had no gene match. This CDR3 contains 15 residues.